This T cell receptor beta chain was documented in a study of blood T cell repertoires in COVID-19 (dated by TCRdb to 2020 to 2022). Study-level background: The collaborator samples originated in the United States, Italy and Spain and spanned the acute and convalescent phases of COVID-19. The samples were drawn from two sources: the first 160 participants of the ongoing ImmuneRACE study, and 1,200 or so subjects contributed by 6 global collaborators. Deeply sampled blood TCRbeta repertoires from subjects exposed to, actively infected with, or recovered from COVID-19 were included in the dataset. The sample metadata nearly always contained a de-identified subject ID, COVID-19 status, age in years and sex. The repertoires were made available in a free public database intended to serve as a resource for research on the immune response to SARS-CoV-2. The prospective study material was composed of cDNA or gDNA derived from T cells, B-cell-depleted T cells, or PBMCs. Where HLA class I and class II types were available, the types were taken from metadata supplied by the sample provider, not from assay-based typing. Results the study describes overall, beyond this receptor: How much clinical and demographic metadata was included differed by source and by participant, and the metadata was provided uncurated.

The immunoSEQ Assay, a bias-controlled multiplex PCR, was used to amplify TCRbeta CDR3 regions from genomic DNA. The authors' analysis ran thus. Within the assay, amplification of reference gene primers was used to estimate how many nucleated cells each sample contained. To quantify the absolute abundance of each unique TCRbeta CDR3 rearrangement, sequence reads were collapsed and filtered. For each sample, productive Simpson clonality was calculated as the square root of Simpson's diversity index across productive rearrangements. TCRdb took over this immuneACCESS table, retaining in-frame rearrangements with V and J assigned. Such tables are incomplete; in checked studies, under half of the missing clones stem from an unresolved V gene, and the remainder is unexplained. The V and J calls and clone size were taken over from that table, and D and trimming were inferred from the DNA. This sample is represented by under 60,000 clones; approximately 87% of them were singletons. The ten largest make up around 6.4% of the sample.

About this clone itself: No antigen is known for it. Base qualities are not at hand, and no much larger clone is one base apart.

There are 14 amino acids in the CDR3, from cysteine to phenylalanine inclusive. Solely the CDR3 DNA is kept, with 42 bases framed from the first base. V is trimmed back by 4 bases and J by 8 bases, and the junction contains 5 bases that no gene match accounts for. The germline V gene (reference sequence) provides CDR1 LNHDA and CDR2 SQIVND. One collaborating source in Seattle enrolled patients during active infection and followed them longitudinally through the course of disease. Collaborating institutions collected whole blood in K2EDTA tubes following their own protocols. For TCRbeta analysis, collaborators shipped samples in one of three forms: frozen whole blood, isolated PBMCs, or DNA extracted from either of those sample types.

The rearranged chain carries TRBV19 and TRBJ1-6, and 7 junction bases match TRBD1. The TCR originated in a woman between 55 and 75 years old with COVID-19, enrolled during active disease. Sequencing was carried out using peripheral blood. The CDR3 reads as follows: CASSRGTEDSPLHF. The DNA is TGTGCCAGTAGTAGAGGGACAGAAGATTCACCCCTCCACTTT.